Detailed here is one TCR beta chain. Looked up from germline, CDR1 is SEHNR and CDR2 is FQNEAQ (reference sequence). This CDR3 is 15 amino acids long. Between the trimmed V and J ends, which lost 6 bases and 7 bases, there was a span of 21 bases. The data are from a study of early T cells in non-severe SARS-CoV-2 infection. TCRdb recomputed calls from the 5' RACE reads with MiXCR, one row per CDR3 protein. The profile shows about 110,000 distinct CDR3 sequences, roughly an eighth of them singletons. This TCR was sampled from an adult who was a healthcare worker with PCR-confirmed SARS-CoV-2 infection or an uninfected control (not recorded which). The V and J genes are TRBV7-9 and TRBJ1-2; no clear D. The specimen comprised whole blood, sampled at baseline. The CDR3 nucleotides read TGTGCCAGCAGATATGCTAGTGGAGAGAAAGGTGGCTACACCTTC. This gives the protein CASRYASGEKGGYTF.